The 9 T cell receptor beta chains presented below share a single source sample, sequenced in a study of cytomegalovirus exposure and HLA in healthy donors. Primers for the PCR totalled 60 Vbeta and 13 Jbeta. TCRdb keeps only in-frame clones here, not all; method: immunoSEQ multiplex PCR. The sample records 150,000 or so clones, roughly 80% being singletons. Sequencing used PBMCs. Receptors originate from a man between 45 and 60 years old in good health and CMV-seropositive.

The DNA of the CDR3 is TGTGCCAGCAGGGAGGGACGATCCTCTGGAAACACCATATATTTT. Amino acid sequence: CASREGRSSGNTIYF. V usage is TRBV6-1 and J usage is TRBJ1-3; D is perhaps TRBD1 (5 bases). The germline CDR1 and CDR2 sequences are MNHNS and SASEGT. The CDR3 loop spans 15 amino acids. Trimming took 6 bases from V and 0 from J, leaving 12 bases between them.

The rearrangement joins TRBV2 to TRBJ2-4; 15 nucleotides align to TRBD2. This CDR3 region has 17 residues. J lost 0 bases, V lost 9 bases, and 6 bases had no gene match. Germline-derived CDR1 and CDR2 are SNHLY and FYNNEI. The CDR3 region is CASGLAGGALAKNIQYF. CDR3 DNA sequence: TGTGCCAGTGGACTAGCGGGAGGGGCTCTAGCCAAAAACATTCAGTACTTC.

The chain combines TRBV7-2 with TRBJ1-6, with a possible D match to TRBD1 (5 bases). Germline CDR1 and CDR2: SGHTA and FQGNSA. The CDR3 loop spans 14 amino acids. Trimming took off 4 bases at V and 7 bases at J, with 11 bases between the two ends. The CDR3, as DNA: TGTGCCAGCAGCTGGCAGGGTGGGAATTCACCCCTCCACTTT. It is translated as CASSWQGGNSPLHF.

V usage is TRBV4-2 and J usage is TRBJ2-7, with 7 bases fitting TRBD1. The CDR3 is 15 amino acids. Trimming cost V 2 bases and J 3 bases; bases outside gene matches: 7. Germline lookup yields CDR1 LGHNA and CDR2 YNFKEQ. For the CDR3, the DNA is TGTGCCAGCAGCCAAAGGGACAGCGTGAACTACGAGCAGTACTTC. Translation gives CASSQRDSVNYEQYF.

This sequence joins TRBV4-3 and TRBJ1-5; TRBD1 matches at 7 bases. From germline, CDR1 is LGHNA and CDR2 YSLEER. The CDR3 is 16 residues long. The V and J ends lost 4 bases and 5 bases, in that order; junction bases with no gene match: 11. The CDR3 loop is CASSPQFNRGDQPQHF. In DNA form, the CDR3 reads TGCGCCAGCAGCCCTCAATTCAACAGGGGCGATCAGCCCCAGCATTTT.

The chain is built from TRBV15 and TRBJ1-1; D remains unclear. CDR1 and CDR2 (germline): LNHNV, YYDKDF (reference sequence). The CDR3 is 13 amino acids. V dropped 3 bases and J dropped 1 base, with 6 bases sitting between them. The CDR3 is CATSSVRNTEAFF. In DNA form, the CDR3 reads TGTGCCACCAGCAGTGTTCGGAACACTGAAGCTTTCTTT. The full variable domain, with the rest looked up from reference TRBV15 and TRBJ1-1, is DAMVIQNPRYQVTQFGKPVTLSCSQTLNHNVMYWYQQKSSQAPKLLFHYYDKDFNNEADTPDNFQSRRPNTSFCFLDIRSPGLGDTAMYLCATSSVRNTEAFFGQGTRLTVV.

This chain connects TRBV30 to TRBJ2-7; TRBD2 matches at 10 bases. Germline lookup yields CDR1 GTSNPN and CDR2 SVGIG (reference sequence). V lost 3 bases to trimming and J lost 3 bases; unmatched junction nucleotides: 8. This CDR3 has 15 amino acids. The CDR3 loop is CAWRDLLAGDYEQYF. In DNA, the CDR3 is TGTGCCTGGAGAGATCTTCTAGCGGGAGACTACGAGCAGTACTTC.

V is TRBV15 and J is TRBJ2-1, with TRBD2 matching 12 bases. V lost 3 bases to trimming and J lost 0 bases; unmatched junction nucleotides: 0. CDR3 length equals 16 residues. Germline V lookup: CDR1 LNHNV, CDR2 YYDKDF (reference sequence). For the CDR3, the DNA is TGTGCCACCAGCAGGACTAGCGGGAGCTCCTACAATGAGCAGTTCTTC. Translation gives CATSRTSGSSYNEQFF.

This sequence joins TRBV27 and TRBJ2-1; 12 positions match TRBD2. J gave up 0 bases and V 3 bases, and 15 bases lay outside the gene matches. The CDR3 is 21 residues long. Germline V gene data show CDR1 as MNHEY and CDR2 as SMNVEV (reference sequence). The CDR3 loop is CASSLVGDRGLAGFSYNEQFF. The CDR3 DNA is TGTGCCAGCAGTTTGGTTGGGGACAGGGGACTAGCGGGCTTCTCCTACAATGAGCAGTTCTTC.